This T cell receptor (beta chain) originates from a study of cytomegalovirus exposure and HLA in healthy donors. This clone was counted only a few times. PCR amplification relied on 60 Vbeta primers (plus 13 Jbeta primers). Measured with immunoSEQ multiplex PCR; TCRdb has only the in-frame clones, and not every one. This table has tens of thousands of clones, less than 80% appearing once. The V and J ends lost 5 bases and 4 bases respectively, with 12 bases between them. The germline V gene encodes CDR1 SGHRS and CDR2 YFSETQ. The CDR3 sequence is 13 residues long. This receptor was identified in a man younger than 45 in good health and CMV-seronegative. Material for sequencing was PBMCs. The rearrangement joins TRBV5-1 to TRBJ1-1, with TRBD1 as a possible D gene (6 bases). In DNA, the CDR3 is TGCGCCAGCAGGGGAGGGGGGGCCACTGAAGCTTTCTTT. This translates into CASRGGGATEAFF.